The source of this T cell receptor (beta chain) is a study of spatial heterogeneity in lung cancer. Points on this clonotype: Its antigen is not identified.

The CDR3 spans 15 residues. Germline CDR1 reads KGHSH; CDR2 reads LQKENI. Germline trimming cut 3 bases from V and 4 bases from J; bases unmatched to any gene: 7. TCRdb fed the 5' RACE reads into MiXCR, producing one record per CDR3 protein. Here the sample spans roughly 8,500 distinct CDR3 sequences, approximately 7.8% being singletons. The time point: sample taken at primary tumor resection. Unsorted whole RNA samples from tumor, nontumor lung or frozen PBMC were sequenced. Patients with untreated early-stage non-small cell lung cancer, numbering 72, were the donors. Study results and limitations: Compared with follow-up, resection was when ubiquitous expanded tumor TCRs appeared in blood more.

The sequence came from a female donor with early-stage non-small cell lung cancer. The chain uses TRBV18 and TRBJ2-7; 9 positions agree with TRBD1. Sequenced material: PBMCs, taken at surgery. The CDR3 nucleotides read TGTGCCAGCTCACCCACCGGGACAGGGATGTACGAGCAGTACTTC. It is translated as CASSPTGTGMYEQYF.